Listed here are 27 T cell receptor beta chains from one sample, sequenced in a study of T-cell memory formation after mild COVID-19. TCRdb re-called the 5' RACE reads with MiXCR, one entry per CDR3 protein. The sample records 11,000 to 15,000 distinct CDR3 sequences, roughly a fifth being singletons. Specimen: PBMCs or a T cell subset sorted from them (not recorded which). Receptors were obtained from an adult woman who had mild COVID-19 (a few samples of this study predate the infection). Cell type and time point are not known.

By proportion, this clonotype is medium-sized (0.01 to 0.1%). V usage is TRBV7-6 and J usage is TRBJ2-1; maybe TRBD2 (5 bases). Trimming removed 5 bases from V and 9 bases from J, with 11 bases in between. The germline V gene has CDR1 SGHVS and CDR2 FNYEAQ. The CDR3 is 12 amino acids. CDR3 in DNA: TGTGCCAGCAGCCTTGACGGGGTTGAGCAGTTCTTC. Translation: CASSLDGVEQFF.

In this sample, this clonotype turned up many times. The chain combines TRBV14 with TRBJ2-5; D perhaps matches TRBD2 (6 bases). In germline, CDR1 is SGHDN, CDR2 FVKESK. V was cut by 0 bases and J by 6 bases, with 17 bases left in between. The CDR3 covers 16 residues. The DNA of the CDR3 is TGTGCCAGCAGCCAAGATCCCGCGGGGAGAAGGCAGACCCAGTACTTC. Encoded protein: CASSQDPAGRRQTQYF. Full variable domain (remainder filled in from reference TRBV14 and TRBJ2-5): EAGVTQFPSHSVIEKGQTVTLRCDPISGHDNLYWYRRVMGKEIKFLLHFVKESKQDESGMPNNRFLAERTGGTYSTLKVQPAELEDSGVYFCASSQDPAGRRQTQYFGPGTRLLVL.

This clonotype has a count of ten or more. V and J are TRBV25-1 and TRBJ2-7, with D unresolved. Trimming removed 5 bases from V and 0 bases from J, with 17 bases in between. Germline-derived CDR1 and CDR2 are MGHDK and SYGVNS. This CDR3 has 16 amino acids. The CDR3 sequence is CASSTTQTTYSYEQYF. The CDR3 DNA reads as TGTGCCAGCAGTACGACACAAACCACCTACTCCTACGAGCAGTACTTC.

This clonotype occurred many times. J is TRBJ1-3 and V is TRBV7-9, with D possibly matching TRBD1 (5 bases). Germline lookup yields CDR1 SEHNR and CDR2 FQNEAQ (reference sequence). The CDR3 covers 15 residues. The ends were cut back, 5 bases at V and 0 bases at J, with 11 bases in the middle. The CDR3 DNA reads as TGTGCCAGCAGCCTCGGGGGTTACTCTGGAAACACCATATATTTT. Amino acid sequence: CASSLGGYSGNTIYF.

Many counts were recorded for this clonotype. J is TRBJ2-1 and V is TRBV13; no reliable D call. CDR3 length: 13 amino acids. V lost 1 base and J lost 6, with 7 bases in between. Germline V gene sequence: CDR1 PRHDT, CDR2 FYEKMQ (reference sequence). CDR3 coding DNA: TGTGCCAGCAGCTTAGACAGCCTCAATGAGCAGTTCTTC. It translates to CASSLDSLNEQFF.

This clonotype occurred many times. CDR3 amino acids: CATSGPPSNQPQHF. DNA for the CDR3: TGTGCCACCAGTGGCCCACCGAGCAATCAGCCCCAGCATTTT. V is TRBV24-1 and J is TRBJ1-5; D not resolved. Trimming shortened V by 5 bases and J by 1 base, and 8 bases separated the two germline ends. The V gene's germline CDR1 is KGHDR and CDR2 SFDVKD. The CDR3 has 14 residues.

This clonotype showed up many times. J is TRBJ1-1 and V is TRBV19; D gene ambiguous. Trimming cost V 10 bases and J 7 bases, with 31 bases left between them. The CDR3 is made up of 17 amino acids. The germline V gene encodes CDR1 LNHDA and CDR2 SQIVND (reference sequence). The CDR3 nucleotides are TGTGCCACCCAAATCCTGGACGCGGGTAATGAATATGGTGAAGCTTTCTTT. Its protein is CATQILDAGNEYGEAFF. Using reference TRBV19 and TRBJ1-1 for the parts outside the CDR3, the full variable domain is DGGITQSPKYLFRKEGQNVTLSCEQNLNHDAMYWYRQDPGQGLRLIYYSQIVNDFQKGDIAEGYSVSREKKESFPLTVTSAQKNPTAFYLCATQILDAGNEYGEAFFGQGTRLTVV.

This clonotype is categorized as medium-sized (0.01 to 0.1%). The rearrangement links TRBV13 to TRBJ2-7; D is possibly TRBD2 (5 bases). The CDR3 spans 14 residues. The germline V and J ends were trimmed by 1 base and 3 bases, with 10 bases remaining between them. Germline assignment: CDR1 PRHDT and CDR2 FYEKMQ (reference sequence). This CDR3 is CASSLAGISYEQYF. The CDR3 DNA reads as TGTGCCAGCAGCTTAGCGGGAATAAGCTACGAGCAGTACTTC.

Many counts were recorded for this clonotype. The chain recombines TRBV7-9 with TRBJ2-1, with D possibly TRBD2 on 6 matching bases. Germline V CDR1 and CDR2: SEHNR, FQNEAQ (reference sequence). The CDR3 totals 12 residues. Trimming removed 6 bases at V and 7 bases at J, with 10 bases between. CDR3 region: CASRPRENEQFF. CDR3 DNA sequence: TGTGCCAGCAGGCCCCGGGAGAATGAGCAGTTCTTC.

Many counts were recorded for this clonotype. The gene calls are TRBV7-9 and TRBJ1-1, with D perhaps TRBD1 (5 bases). There are 17 residues in the CDR3. Germline CDR1 reads SEHNR; CDR2 reads FQNEAQ (reference sequence). V lost 1 base, J lost 5 bases, and 20 bases lay in between. CDR3: CASSLGTGTPLGTEAFF. CDR3 nucleotide sequence: TGTGCCAGCAGCTTAGGGACCGGGACCCCTCTGGGGACTGAAGCTTTCTTT.

This clonotype was counted once. V usage is TRBV6-2 or TRBV6-3 and J usage is TRBJ2-1; 12 bases agree with TRBD2. The length of the CDR3 is 19 residues. Looked up from germline, CDR1 is MNHEY and CDR2 is SVGEGT. V lost 0 bases to trimming and J lost 4 bases; unmatched junction nucleotides: 10. The CDR3 here is CASSYSPGLAGIGYNEQFF. CDR3 DNA: TGTGCCAGCAGTTACTCGCCCGGACTAGCGGGGATTGGGTACAATGAGCAGTTCTTC.

This clonotype was detected ten times or more. The conserved closing phenylalanine or tryptophan is absent in this CDR3, likely reflecting a read error. This chain links TRBV12-3 or TRBV12-4 with TRBJ2-1; D may correspond to TRBD1 or TRBD2 (6 bases each). The CDR3 has 14 amino acids. The V end lost 0 bases, the J end lost 7 bases, and 10 bases lay between the germline ends. CDR3 bases: TGTGCCAGCAGTTTAGCGGGGGGCAGGAATGAGCAGTTCTTG. Protein sequence: CASSLAGGRNEQFL.

There are many counts of this clonotype. V is TRBV14 and J is TRBJ2-5; D is unresolved. Germline V CDR1 and CDR2: SGHDN, FVKESK. The CDR3 loop spans 14 amino acids. V was clipped by 4 bases and J by 7 bases, with 16 bases between them. The DNA of the CDR3 is TGTGCCAGCAGCCCCCCGGTCATGTACCGGACCCAGTACTTC. It translates to CASSPPVMYRTQYF.

This clonotype was recorded at least ten times. The gene calls are TRBV24-1 and TRBJ2-1; 8 bases agree with TRBD1. Trimming took 1 base from V and 2 from J; bases not matched to a gene: 3. Germline CDR1 KGHDR, CDR2 SFDVKD. This CDR3 spans 16 amino acids. CDR3 sequence reads: CATSDLGQGAYNEQFF. CDR3 coding DNA: TGTGCCACCAGTGATTTAGGACAGGGTGCCTACAATGAGCAGTTCTTC.

This clonotype was counted ten times or more. The genes are TRBV25-1 and TRBJ2-7, with 7 bases fitting TRBD1. With V trimmed by 4 bases and J by 3 bases, 12 bases remained unmatched. This CDR3 is 16 amino acids long. The V gene's germline CDR1 is MGHDK and CDR2 SYGVNS. DNA of the CDR3: TGTGCCAGCAGTGGTCAGACAGGGACCTTCCTCTACGAGCAGTACTTC. Its translation: CASSGQTGTFLYEQYF.

This clonotype was recorded many times. This chain connects TRBV19 to TRBJ2-7, with D perhaps TRBD1 or TRBD2 (5 bases each). Between the trimmed V and J ends, which lost 3 bases and 4 bases, there was a span of 13 bases. Germline V gene sequence: CDR1 LNHDA, CDR2 SQIVND (reference sequence). CDR3 length: 14 residues. CDR3 in amino acids: CASSIGQGEYEQYF. CDR3 bases: TGTGCCAGTAGTATTGGGCAGGGAGAATACGAGCAGTACTTC.

At least ten counts were recorded for this clonotype. The V and J genes are TRBV6-5 and TRBJ1-4, with a possible D match to TRBD1 (5 bases). Germline V gene data show CDR1 as MNHEY and CDR2 as SVGAGI. With 4 bases removed from V and 8 bases from J, the gap between germline ends came to 14 bases. The CDR3 has 14 residues. DNA of the CDR3: TGTGCCAGCAGTTCTGGGACCAGCCTAGAAAAACTGTTTTTT. Translated: CASSSGTSLEKLFF.

This clonotype is medium-sized by share. The V gene is TRBV7-9, the J gene TRBJ2-7; no definite D call. CDR1 is SEHNR and CDR2 is FQNEAQ in the germline V gene (reference sequence). V lost 3 bases to trimming and J lost 0 bases, with 9 bases between them. This CDR3 is 14 amino acids long. CDR3 nucleotide sequence: TGTGCCAGCAGCTTCTTGGAGATCTCCTACGAGCAGTACTTC. Its translation is CASSFLEISYEQYF.

This clonotype has at least ten counts. The rearrangement links TRBV6-6 to TRBJ2-3; 13 bases are shared with TRBD2. The CDR3 has 17 amino acids. V lost 5 bases, J lost 5 bases, and 10 bases stayed unmatched. The germline V gene encodes CDR1 MNHNY and CDR2 SVGAGI (reference sequence). The DNA of the CDR3 is TGTGCCAGCAGTCTCCCCGGGACTAGCGGGATTGGAGATACGCAGTATTTT. Protein: CASSLPGTSGIGDTQYF.

V is TRBV24-1 and J is TRBJ2-3; no reliable D call. Germline CDR1 and CDR2: KGHDR and SFDVKD. There are 13 residues in the CDR3. The V end was cut by 6 bases, the J end by 1 base, with 7 bases between. The CDR3 sequence: CATSPDRTDTQYF. The DNA of the CDR3 is TGTGCCACCAGTCCGGATCGCACAGATACGCAGTATTTT.

This chain uses TRBV25-1 with TRBJ1-4; D gene unclear. The CDR3 totals 12 residues. Deletions cut 4 bases from V and 7 bases from J, with 7 bases between. Looked up from germline, CDR1 is MGHDK and CDR2 is SYGVNS. For the CDR3, the DNA is TGTGCCAGCAGTGGTGGGCTTGAAAAACTGTTTTTT. This encodes CASSGGLEKLFF.

This clonotype has at least ten counts. The chain combines TRBV7-9 with TRBJ1-4; D is uncertain. In germline, CDR1 is SEHNR, CDR2 FQNEAQ (reference sequence). CDR3 size: 14 residues. V was clipped by 4 bases and J by 4 bases, with 10 bases between them. CDR3 sequence (DNA): TGTGCCAGCAGCTCCCCGCAGAATAATGAAAAACTGTTTTTT. Protein: CASSSPQNNEKLFF.

The CDR3 DNA sequence: TGTGCCAGCAGTTTAATTCAGGGTTTCATCTATGGCTACACCTTC. As protein: CASSLIQGFIYGYTF. The genes are TRBV12-3 or TRBV12-4 and TRBJ1-2, with TRBD1 as a possible D gene (5 bases). The CDR3 contains 15 residues. V dropped 2 bases and J dropped 4 bases, with 14 bases sitting between them.

This chain connects TRBV6-5 to TRBJ1-1, with 9 bases lining up with TRBD1. The germline gives CDR1 MNHEY, CDR2 SVGAGI. The CDR3 sequence is 15 residues long. Trimming took 5 bases from V and 6 from J; bases not matched to a gene: 10. The DNA for the CDR3 is TGTGCCAGCAGTGTGACCGGGACAGGGTTCTCTGAAGCTTTCTTT. Protein sequence: CASSVTGTGFSEAFF.

This clonotype was recorded at least ten times. The J gene is TRBJ1-6, the V gene TRBV6-5; 8 positions match TRBD1. V lost 2 bases, J lost 6 bases, and 3 bases stayed unmatched. Germline assignment: CDR1 MNHEY and CDR2 SVGAGI. The CDR3 totals 15 residues. The CDR3 bases are TGTGCCAGCAGTTACCTGGACAGGGTTAATTCACCCCTCCACTTT. As protein: CASSYLDRVNSPLHF.

This clonotype was counted at least ten times. V gene TRBV5-1 combines with J gene TRBJ2-3; D is uncertain. Germline V gene data show CDR1 as SGHRS and CDR2 as YFSETQ. V lost 1 base and J lost 6, with 9 bases in between. This CDR3 is 13 amino acids long. The CDR3, as DNA: TGCGCCAGCAGCTTGATCCCCCGGGATACGCAGTATTTT. Protein: CASSLIPRDTQYF.

This clonotype was counted many times. This sequence joins TRBV7-9 and TRBJ2-1, with 7 bases matching TRBD2. Germline assignment: CDR1 SEHNR and CDR2 FQNEAQ (reference sequence). The CDR3 consists of 18 residues. Trimming cost V 1 base and J 6 bases; bases outside gene matches: 15. CDR3 amino acids: CASSLGAGGSSSPNEQFF. The CDR3 nucleotides read TGTGCCAGCAGCTTAGGGGCGGGCGGGAGTTCATCACCCAATGAGCAGTTCTTC.